This T cell receptor (beta chain) was captured in a study of cytomegalovirus exposure and HLA in healthy donors. The V end lost 1 base, the J end lost 13 bases, and 17 bases lay between the germline ends. This CDR3 is 14 amino acids long. From germline, CDR1 is SEHNR and CDR2 FQNEAQ (reference sequence). The PCR contained 60 Vbeta and 13 Jbeta primers. This table comes from immunoSEQ multiplex PCR, and its TCRdb copy is limited to in-frame clones, with some not included. There are around 170,000 clones in the sample; approximately 80% occur only once, and more than 0.45% lies in the top ten. Input material: PBMCs. This clonotype was obtained from a woman aged 50 to 60 in good health and CMV-seronegative. V gene TRBV7-9 combines with J gene TRBJ2-1; D is unresolved. This chain's CDR3 is CASSLGQRFASQFF. The CDR3 DNA sequence: TGTGCCAGCAGCTTAGGGCAGCGATTTGCGTCTCAGTTCTTC.